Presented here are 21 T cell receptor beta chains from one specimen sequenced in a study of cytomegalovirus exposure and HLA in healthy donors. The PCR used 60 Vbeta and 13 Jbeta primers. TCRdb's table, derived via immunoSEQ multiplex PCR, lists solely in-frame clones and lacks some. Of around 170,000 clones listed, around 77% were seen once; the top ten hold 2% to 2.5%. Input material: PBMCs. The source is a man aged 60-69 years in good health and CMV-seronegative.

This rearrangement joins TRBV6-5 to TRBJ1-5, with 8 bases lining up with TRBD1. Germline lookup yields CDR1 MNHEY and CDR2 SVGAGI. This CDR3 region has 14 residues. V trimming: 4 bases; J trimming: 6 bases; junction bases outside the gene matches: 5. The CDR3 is CASSSLQGGQPQHF. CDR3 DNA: TGTGCCAGCAGTTCCCTACAGGGGGGTCAGCCCCAGCATTTT.

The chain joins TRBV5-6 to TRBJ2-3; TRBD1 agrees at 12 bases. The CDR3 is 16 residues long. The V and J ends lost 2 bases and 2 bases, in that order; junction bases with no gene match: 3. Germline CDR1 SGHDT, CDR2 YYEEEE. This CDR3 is CASSLPGQGATDTQYF. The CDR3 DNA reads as TGTGCCAGCAGCTTACCGGGACAGGGGGCCACAGATACGCAGTATTTT.

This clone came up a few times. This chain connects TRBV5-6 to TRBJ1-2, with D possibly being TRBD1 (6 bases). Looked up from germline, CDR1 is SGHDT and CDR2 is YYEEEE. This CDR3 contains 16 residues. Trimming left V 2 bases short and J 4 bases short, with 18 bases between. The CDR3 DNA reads TGTGCCAGCAGCTTCCCTCAGGGGCTTGGTGGCTATGGCTACACCTTC. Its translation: CASSFPQGLGGYGYTF.

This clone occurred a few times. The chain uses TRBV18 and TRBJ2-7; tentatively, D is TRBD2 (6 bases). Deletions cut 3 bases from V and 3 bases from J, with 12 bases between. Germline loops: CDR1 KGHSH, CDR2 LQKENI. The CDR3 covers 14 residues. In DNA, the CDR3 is TGTGCCAGCTCACCCGGGGGATCCTACTACGAGCAGTACTTC. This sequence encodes CASSPGGSYYEQYF.

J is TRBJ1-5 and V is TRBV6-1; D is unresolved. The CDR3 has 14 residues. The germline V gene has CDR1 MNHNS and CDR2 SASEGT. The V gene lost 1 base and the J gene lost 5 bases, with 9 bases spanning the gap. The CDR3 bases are TGTGCCAGCAGTGAAGGGGCAGGTCATCAGCCCCAGCATTTT. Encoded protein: CASSEGAGHQPQHF.

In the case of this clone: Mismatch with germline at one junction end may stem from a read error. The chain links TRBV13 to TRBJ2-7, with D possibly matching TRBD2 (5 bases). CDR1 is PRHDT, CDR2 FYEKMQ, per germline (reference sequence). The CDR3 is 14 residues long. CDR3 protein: CASSIGSLAYEQYF. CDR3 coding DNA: TGTGCCAGCAGCATAGGGAGCCTTGCCTACGAGCAGTACTTC. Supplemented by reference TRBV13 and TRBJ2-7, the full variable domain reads AAGVIQSPRHLIKEKRETATLKCYPIPRHDTVYWYQQGPGQDPQFLISFYEKMQSDKGSIPDRFSAQQFSDYHSELNMSSLELGDSALYFCASSIGSLAYEQYFGPGTRLTVT.

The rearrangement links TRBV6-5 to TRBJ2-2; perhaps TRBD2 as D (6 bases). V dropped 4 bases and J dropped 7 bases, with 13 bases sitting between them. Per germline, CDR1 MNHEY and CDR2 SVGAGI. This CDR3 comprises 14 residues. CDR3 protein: CASSSPGLRGELFF. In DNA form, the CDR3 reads TGTGCCAGCAGTTCCCCGGGACTCCGCGGGGAGCTGTTTTTT.

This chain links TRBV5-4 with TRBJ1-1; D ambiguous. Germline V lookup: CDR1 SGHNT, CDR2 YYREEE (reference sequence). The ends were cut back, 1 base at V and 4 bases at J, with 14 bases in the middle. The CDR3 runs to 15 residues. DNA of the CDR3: TGTGCCAGCAGCTTGATATTTACGGCAGGCACTGAAGCTTTCTTT. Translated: CASSLIFTAGTEAFF.

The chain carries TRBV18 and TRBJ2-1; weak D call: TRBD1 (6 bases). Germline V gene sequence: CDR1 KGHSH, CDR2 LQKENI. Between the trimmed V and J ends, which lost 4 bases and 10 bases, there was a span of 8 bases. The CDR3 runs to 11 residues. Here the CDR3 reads CASSLQGEQFF. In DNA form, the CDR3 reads TGTGCCAGCTCACTGCAGGGGGAGCAGTTCTTC.

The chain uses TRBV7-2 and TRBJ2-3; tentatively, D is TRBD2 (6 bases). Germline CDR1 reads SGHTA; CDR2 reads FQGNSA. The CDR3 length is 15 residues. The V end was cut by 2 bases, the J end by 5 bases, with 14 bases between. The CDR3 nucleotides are TGTGCCAGCAGCTTAAATAGCGTGGGGGGAGATACGCAGTATTTT. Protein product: CASSLNSVGGDTQYF.

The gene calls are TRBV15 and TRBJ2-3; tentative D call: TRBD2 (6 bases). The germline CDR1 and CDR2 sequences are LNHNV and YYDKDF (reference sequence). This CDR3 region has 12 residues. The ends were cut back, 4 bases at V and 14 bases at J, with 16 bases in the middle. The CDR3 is CATSKGGAGRYF. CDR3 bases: TGTGCCACCAGCAAGGGCGGGGCAGGTCGGTATTTT.

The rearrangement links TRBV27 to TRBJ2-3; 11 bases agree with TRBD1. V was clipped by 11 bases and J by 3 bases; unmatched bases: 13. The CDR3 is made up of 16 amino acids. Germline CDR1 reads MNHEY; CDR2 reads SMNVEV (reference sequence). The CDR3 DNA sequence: TGTGCCCACGACGCCCGGACAGGGGGCAATACAGATACGCAGTATTTT. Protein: CAHDARTGGNTDTQYF.

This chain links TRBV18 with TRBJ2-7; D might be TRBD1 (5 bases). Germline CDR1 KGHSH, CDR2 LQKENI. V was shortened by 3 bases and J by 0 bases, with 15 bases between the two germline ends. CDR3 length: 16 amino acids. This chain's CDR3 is CASSPSTGTGSYEQYF. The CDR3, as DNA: TGTGCCAGCTCACCGTCCACCGGCACAGGCTCCTACGAGCAGTACTTC.

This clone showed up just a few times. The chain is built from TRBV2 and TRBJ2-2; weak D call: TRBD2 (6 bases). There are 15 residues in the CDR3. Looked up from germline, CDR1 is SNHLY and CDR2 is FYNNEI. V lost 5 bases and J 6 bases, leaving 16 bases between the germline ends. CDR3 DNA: TGTGCCAGCAGTATCAAAAACAGGAGGGCCGGGGAGCTGTTTTTT. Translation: CASSIKNRRAGELFF.

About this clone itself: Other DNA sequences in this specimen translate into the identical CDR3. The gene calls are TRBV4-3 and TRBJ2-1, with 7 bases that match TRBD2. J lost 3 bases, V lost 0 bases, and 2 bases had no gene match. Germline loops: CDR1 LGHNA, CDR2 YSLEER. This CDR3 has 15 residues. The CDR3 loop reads CASSQDRTSYNEQFF. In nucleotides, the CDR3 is TGCGCCAGCAGCCAAGATAGGACTAGCTACAATGAGCAGTTCTTC.

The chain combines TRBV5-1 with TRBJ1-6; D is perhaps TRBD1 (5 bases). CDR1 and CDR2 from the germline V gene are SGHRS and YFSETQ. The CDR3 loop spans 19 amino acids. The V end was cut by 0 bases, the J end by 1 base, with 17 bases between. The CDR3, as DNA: TGCGCCAGCAGCTTGGCCTCAGAAGCAGGGCTGTCCTATAATTCACCCCTCCACTTT. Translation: CASSLASEAGLSYNSPLHF.

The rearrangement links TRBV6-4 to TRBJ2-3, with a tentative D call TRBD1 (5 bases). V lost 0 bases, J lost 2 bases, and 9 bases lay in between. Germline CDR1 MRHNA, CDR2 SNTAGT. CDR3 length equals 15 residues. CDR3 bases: TGTGCCAGCAGTGACTCGGGGCTTTACACAGATACGCAGTATTTT. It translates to CASSDSGLYTDTQYF.

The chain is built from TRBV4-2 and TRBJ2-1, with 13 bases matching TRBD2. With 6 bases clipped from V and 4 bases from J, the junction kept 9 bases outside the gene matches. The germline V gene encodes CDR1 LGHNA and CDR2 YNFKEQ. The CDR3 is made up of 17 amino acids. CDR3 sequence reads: CASRRQGTSGTYNEQFF. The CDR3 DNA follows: TGTGCCAGCAGACGTCAGGGGACTAGCGGGACTTACAATGAGCAGTTCTTC.

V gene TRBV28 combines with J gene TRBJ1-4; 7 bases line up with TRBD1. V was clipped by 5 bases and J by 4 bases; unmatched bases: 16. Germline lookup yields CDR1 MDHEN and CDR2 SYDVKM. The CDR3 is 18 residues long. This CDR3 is CASSPWGRRDSRNEKLFF. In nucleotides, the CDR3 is TGTGCCAGCAGTCCCTGGGGGAGGCGGGACAGCCGTAATGAAAAACTGTTTTTT.

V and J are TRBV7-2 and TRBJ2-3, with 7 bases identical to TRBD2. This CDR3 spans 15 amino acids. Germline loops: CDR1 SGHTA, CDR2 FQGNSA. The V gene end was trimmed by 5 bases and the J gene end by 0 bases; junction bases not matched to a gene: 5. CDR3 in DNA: TGTGCCAGCAGCCCCGGACTAGTTAGCACAGATACGCAGTATTTT. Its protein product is CASSPGLVSTDTQYF. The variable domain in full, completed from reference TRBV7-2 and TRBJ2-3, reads GAGVSQSPSNKVTEKGKDVELRCDPISGHTALYWYRQSLGQGLEFLIYFQGNSAPDKSGLPSDRFSAERTGGSVSTLTIQRTQQEDSAVYLCASSPGLVSTDTQYFGPGTRLTVL.

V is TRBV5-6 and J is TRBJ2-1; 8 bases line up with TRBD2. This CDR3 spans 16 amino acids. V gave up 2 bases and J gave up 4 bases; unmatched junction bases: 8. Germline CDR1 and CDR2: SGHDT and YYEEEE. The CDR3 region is CASSLDPAGVYNEQFF. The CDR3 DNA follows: TGTGCCAGCAGCTTAGACCCAGCGGGAGTGTACAATGAGCAGTTCTTC.